These 4 T cell receptor beta chains originate from one sample sequenced in a study of human T cells and chemical hapten exposure. TCRdb re-called the RACE reads through MiXCR, storing one row per CDR3 protein. Seen here are a few hundred thousand distinct CDR3 sequences, around 6% observed once, and the top ten hold approximately 5.4%. Time point described: patch test 2, 6 weeks after DPC sensitization. As for treatment: therapeutic diphenylcyclopropenone sensitization with weekly scalp DPC. The sample was whole blood, taken in connection with sensitization to the hapten diphenylcyclopropenone (DPC). These receptors were taken from a woman aged 18-35 years with alopecia areata. Some clones in this sample may be carry-over from other donors' samples.

This clonotype was seen at least ten times. J is TRBJ1-2 and V is TRBV4-3; 10 bases are shared with TRBD1. There are 15 residues in the CDR3. V was clipped by 4 bases and J by 5 bases; unmatched bases: 7. Germline V CDR1 and CDR2: LGHNA, YSLEER. CDR3 in DNA: TGCGCCAGCAGCCTTCTGACAGGGGGCGGATATGGCTACACCTTC. This sequence encodes CASSLLTGGGYGYTF.

The chain has TRBV12-3 or TRBV12-4 and TRBJ1-4; D uncertain. The CDR3 totals 16 residues. With 6 bases removed from V and 5 bases from J, the gap between germline ends came to 19 bases. The CDR3 DNA reads as TGTGCCAGCAGGCCACAACGGACTCCGGGCAATGAAAAACTGTTTTTT. Amino acid sequence: CASRPQRTPGNEKLFF.

The chain carries TRBV5-1 and TRBJ2-4, with 14 positions matching TRBD2. The junction had 9 bases not matched to a gene; V was cut back by 4 bases and J by 0 bases. CDR3 length: 19 amino acids. Per the germline V gene, CDR1 is SGHRS and CDR2 is YFSETQ. CDR3 region: CASSKGLAGVDLAKNIQYF. In nucleotides, the CDR3 is TGCGCCAGCAGCAAGGGACTAGCGGGGGTTGACCTAGCCAAAAACATTCAGTACTTC.

The V gene is TRBV29-1, the J gene TRBJ2-3; no reliable D call. Trimming took 2 bases from V and 0 from J, leaving 9 bases between them. Germline assignment: CDR1 SQVTM and CDR2 ANQGSEA. The CDR3 is 14 amino acids. The CDR3 region is CSVEPGSSTDTQYF. The CDR3 coding sequence is TGCAGCGTTGAACCCGGATCTAGCACAGATACGCAGTATTTT.